This T cell receptor beta chain was recorded in a study of response to subunit inactivated influenza vaccine. General study points: A suggestion made by the authors is that each seasonal influenza vaccination recruits few new T cells.

Germline V lookup: CDR1 ENHRY, CDR2 SYGVKD. The CDR3 totals 13 residues. The V gene lost 11 bases and the J gene lost 0 bases, with 11 bases spanning the gap. MiXCR, run by TCRdb on the RT-PCR reads, gives a single entry per CDR3 protein. This sample has roughly 700,000 distinct CDR3 sequences; 11% to 15% occur once, and the top ten carry 5.5% to 7%. Only a few counts were recorded for this clonotype. Its cognate antigen is unknown. The sequence came from a man aged 45 to 65 who received an inactivated influenza vaccine. The specimen was PBMCs from blood, collected roughly 15 days before vaccination. The chain is built from TRBV10-3 and TRBJ2-1; D is perhaps TRBD2 (5 bases). As DNA, the CDR3 is TGTGCCGTGCAAGAGGGCTCCTACAATGAGCAGTTCTTC. Amino acid sequence: CAVQEGSYNEQFF.